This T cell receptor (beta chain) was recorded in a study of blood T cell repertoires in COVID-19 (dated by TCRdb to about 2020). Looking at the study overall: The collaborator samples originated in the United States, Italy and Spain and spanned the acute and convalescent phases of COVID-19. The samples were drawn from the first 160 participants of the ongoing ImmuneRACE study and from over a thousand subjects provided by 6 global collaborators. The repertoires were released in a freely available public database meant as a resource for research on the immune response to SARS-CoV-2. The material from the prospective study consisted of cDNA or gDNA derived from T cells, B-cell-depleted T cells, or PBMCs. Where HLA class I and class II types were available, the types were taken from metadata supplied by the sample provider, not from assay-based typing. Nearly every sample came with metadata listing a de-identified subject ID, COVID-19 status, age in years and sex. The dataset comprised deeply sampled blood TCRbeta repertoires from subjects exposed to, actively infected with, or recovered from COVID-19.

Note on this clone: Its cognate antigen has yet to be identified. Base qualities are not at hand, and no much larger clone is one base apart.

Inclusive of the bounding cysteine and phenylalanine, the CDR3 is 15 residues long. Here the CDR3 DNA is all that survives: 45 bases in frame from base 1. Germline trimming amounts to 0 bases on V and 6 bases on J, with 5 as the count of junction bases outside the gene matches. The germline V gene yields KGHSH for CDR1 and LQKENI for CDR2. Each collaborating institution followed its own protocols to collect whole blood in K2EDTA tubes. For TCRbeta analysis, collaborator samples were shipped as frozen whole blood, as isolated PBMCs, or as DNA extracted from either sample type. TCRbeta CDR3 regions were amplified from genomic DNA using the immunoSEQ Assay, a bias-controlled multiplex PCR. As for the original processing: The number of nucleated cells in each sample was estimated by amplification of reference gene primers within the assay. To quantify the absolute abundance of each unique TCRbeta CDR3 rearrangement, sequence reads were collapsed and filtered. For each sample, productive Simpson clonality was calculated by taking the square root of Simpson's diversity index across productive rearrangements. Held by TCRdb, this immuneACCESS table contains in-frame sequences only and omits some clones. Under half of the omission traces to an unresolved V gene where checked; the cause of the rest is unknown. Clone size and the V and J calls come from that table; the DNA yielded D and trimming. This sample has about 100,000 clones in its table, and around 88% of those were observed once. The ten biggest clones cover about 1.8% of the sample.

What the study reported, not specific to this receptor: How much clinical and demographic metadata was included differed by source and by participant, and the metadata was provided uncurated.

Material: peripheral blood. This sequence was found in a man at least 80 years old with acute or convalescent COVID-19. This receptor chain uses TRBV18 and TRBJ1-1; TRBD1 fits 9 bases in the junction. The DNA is TGTGCCAGCTCACCACCGACAGGGGGGAAATCTGAAGCTTTCTTT. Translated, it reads CASSPPTGGKSEAFF.